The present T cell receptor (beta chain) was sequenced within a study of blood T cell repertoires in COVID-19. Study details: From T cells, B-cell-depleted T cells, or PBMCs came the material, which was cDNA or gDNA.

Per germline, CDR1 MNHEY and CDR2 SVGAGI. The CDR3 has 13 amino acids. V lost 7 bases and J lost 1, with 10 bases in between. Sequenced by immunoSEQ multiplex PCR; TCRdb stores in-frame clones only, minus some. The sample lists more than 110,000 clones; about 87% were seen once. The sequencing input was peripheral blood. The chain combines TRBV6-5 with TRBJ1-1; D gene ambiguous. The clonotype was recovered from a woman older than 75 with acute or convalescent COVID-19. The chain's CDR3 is CASINRKNTEAFF. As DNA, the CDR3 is TGTGCCAGCATCAACAGAAAGAACACTGAAGCTTTCTTT.